This is a list of T cell receptor beta chains from one sample in a study of beta chain features in type 1 diabetes. Clones were sequenced by immunoSEQ multiplex PCR, and TCRdb holds only the in-frame ones, with some missing. Of hundreds of thousands of clones detected, around 15% appear once; the ten largest clones hold about 0.097%. Material for sequencing was naive CD4+ T cells from blood. These receptors all stem from a young man in good health. Each CDR3 is given with its conserved first and last residue. D genes are given only for firm matches. Expanded clones are given a class, and other clones once, few, many or no size at all.

V: TRBV5-1; size: few; D: .; J: TRBJ2-4; DNA: TGCGCCAGCGCAGGGTGGGGAGCCAAAAACATTCAGTACTTC; CDR3: CASAGWGAKNIQYF
V: TRBV28; size: few; D: .; J: TRBJ1-1; DNA: TGTGCCAGCAGGGTGAACTGGAACACTGAAGCTTTCTTT; CDR3: CASRVNWNTEAFF
V: TRBV10-3; size: .; D: TRBD1; J: TRBJ1-5; DNA: TGTGCCATCAGCACCGGGACAGGGACAAATCAGCCCCAGCATTTT; CDR3: CAISTGTGTNQPQHF
V: TRBV28; size: few; D: .; J: TRBJ2-2; DNA: TGTGCCAGCAGTTTGGTAGGCGGGGAGCTGTTTTTT; CDR3: CASSLVGGELFF
V: TRBV4-3; size: .; D: .; J: TRBJ2-5; DNA: TGCGCCAGCAGCCAAGACCCCCGGGGTGCGTCCCAGTACTTC; CDR3: CASSQDPRGASQYF
V: TRBV9; size: few; D: .; J: TRBJ2-7; DNA: TGTGCCAGCAGCGTAGATCCGGATACCTACGAGCAGTACTTC; CDR3: CASSVDPDTYEQYF
V: TRBV7-2; size: few; D: TRBD1; J: TRBJ1-2; DNA: TGTGCCAGCAGTCCCGGACAGGGACGAGGCTATGGCTACACCTTC; CDR3: CASSPGQGRGYGYTF
V: TRBV5-1; size: few; D: .; J: TRBJ2-1; DNA: TGCGCCAGCAGCTTCAGGCGCGCGGTTGAGCAGTTCTTC; CDR3: CASSFRRAVEQFF
V: TRBV7-3; size: .; D: .; J: TRBJ2-2; DNA: TGTGCCAGCAGCTCCTATCGGCGACAAGTCGGGGAGCTGTTTTTT; CDR3: CASSSYRRQVGELFF
V: TRBV7-3; size: few; D: TRBD1; J: TRBJ2-3; DNA: TGTGCCAGCAGCTTAACAGCACAGGGGGCCACAGATACGCAGTATTTT; CDR3: CASSLTAQGATDTQYF
V: TRBV29-1; size: few; D: TRBD2; J: TRBJ2-7; DNA: TGCAGCGCGGGGGGGACTAATTATTACGAGCAGTACTTC; CDR3: CSAGGTNYYEQYF
V: TRBV28; size: .; D: .; J: TRBJ1-5; DNA: TGTGCCAGCAGTCCCACAGTCATCCGGAACGGCAATCAGCCCCAGCATTTT; CDR3: CASSPTVIRNGNQPQHF
V: TRBV7-8; size: .; D: TRBD1; J: TRBJ2-7; DNA: TGTGCCAGCAGCTCACGGGACAGAAACTACGAGCAGTACTTC; CDR3: CASSSRDRNYEQYF
V: TRBV10-3; size: few; D: TRBD1; J: TRBJ1-1; DNA: TGTGCCATCAGGGGACAGGGACTGAACACTGAAGCTTTCTTT; CDR3: CAIRGQGLNTEAFF
V: TRBV7-2; size: few; D: .; J: TRBJ1-2; DNA: TGTGCCAGCAGCTTAGTGCGCAGGGACCATGGCTACACCTTC; CDR3: CASSLVRRDHGYTF
V: TRBV28; size: few; D: TRBD1; J: TRBJ2-4; DNA: TGTGCCAGCAGTCCTCGGACAGGGGGAGTGCGAAGAGTCATTCAGTACTTC; CDR3: CASSPRTGGVRRVIQYF
V: TRBV5-1; size: .; D: .; J: TRBJ1-1; DNA: TGCGCCAGCAAGCCGGACCCGACGAACACTGAAGCTTTCTTT; CDR3: CASKPDPTNTEAFF
V: TRBV7-3; size: few; D: .; J: TRBJ2-3; DNA: TGTGCCAGCAGCTTTACTGGCCCTAGCACAGATACGCAGTATTTT; CDR3: CASSFTGPSTDTQYF
V: TRBV6-5; size: few; D: .; J: TRBJ2-7; DNA: TGTGCCAGCAGTTACCGTGGGTCAAACCTAGACGAGCAGTACTTC; CDR3: CASSYRGSNLDEQYF
V: TRBV5-4; size: .; D: .; J: TRBJ1-5; DNA: TGTGCCAGCAGCTTAGGGGGTGGTAATCAGCCCCAGCATTTT; CDR3: CASSLGGGNQPQHF
V: TRBV18; size: few; D: TRBD2; J: TRBJ2-3; DNA: TGTGCCAGCTCGCCAACACTAGCGGGAGGTTTGGTCGACACAGATACGCAGTATTTT; CDR3: CASSPTLAGGLVDTDTQYF
V: TRBV15; size: .; D: .; J: TRBJ2-3; DNA: TGTGCCACCGGTCGTCGGGGCACCCGTAGGAGCACAGATACGCAGTATTTT; CDR3: CATGRRGTRRSTDTQYF
V: TRBV4-1; size: few; D: .; J: TRBJ2-4; DNA: TGCGCCAGCAGCAAGCCCGGTGAGGGCATTCAGTACTTC; CDR3: CASSKPGEGIQYF
V: TRBV7-2; size: .; D: TRBD2; J: TRBJ2-1; DNA: TGTGCCAGCAGCTTAGTTAGCGGGGGTGATGAGCAGTTCTTC; CDR3: CASSLVSGGDEQFF
V: TRBV5-1; size: .; D: .; J: TRBJ1-5; DNA: TGCGCCAGCAGCTTGTCCGGGGCTTACAATCAGCCCCAGCATTTT; CDR3: CASSLSGAYNQPQHF
V: TRBV10-3; size: few; D: .; J: TRBJ2-1; DNA: TGTGCCAGCAATCGGGAGAGCGCCTACAATGAGCAGTTCTTC; CDR3: CASNRESAYNEQFF
V: TRBV4-1; size: .; D: .; J: TRBJ1-5; DNA: TGCGCCAGCAGCCAAGCCGGCCAGTCAAATCAGCCCCAGCATTTT; CDR3: CASSQAGQSNQPQHF
V: TRBV2; size: .; D: TRBD1; J: TRBJ1-1; DNA: TGTGCCAGCAGTGAACAGGGGGCAGCTTTCTTT; CDR3: CASSEQGAAFF
V: TRBV11-1; size: .; D: TRBD1; J: TRBJ2-1; DNA: TGTGCCAGCAGCCCCGGACAGGGTTTAAGGTTCTTC; CDR3: CASSPGQGLRFF
V: TRBV6-5; size: .; D: .; J: TRBJ1-3; DNA: TGTGCCAGCAGTTATCGGTGGGAGAACGGAAACACCATATATTTT; CDR3: CASSYRWENGNTIYF
V: TRBV7-9; size: few; D: .; J: TRBJ2-1; DNA: TGTGCCAGAACGGGGTGGCAAAGCTCCTACAATGAGCAGTTCTTC; CDR3: CARTGWQSSYNEQFF
V: TRBV4-1; size: .; D: TRBD2; J: TRBJ2-2; DNA: TGCGCCAGCAGCCAACTCGGACTAGCTACCGGGGAGCTGTTTTTT; CDR3: CASSQLGLATGELFF
V: TRBV29-1; size: .; D: .; J: TRBJ1-4; DNA: TGCAGCGTTGGGGTATCGGGGGCCTATAATGAAAAACTGTTTTTT; CDR3: CSVGVSGAYNEKLFF
V: TRBV28; size: once; D: .; J: TRBJ1-1; DNA: TGTGCCAGCACCTTATCGGGGAAGAACACTGAAGCTTTCTTT; CDR3: CASTLSGKNTEAFF
V: TRBV5-1; size: .; D: .; J: TRBJ2-5; DNA: TGCGCCAGCAGCTTGGAATCGGAGACCCAGTACTTC; CDR3: CASSLESETQYF
V: TRBV30; size: .; D: .; J: TRBJ2-5; DNA: TGTGCCTGGACCGACGGACTTTGGGGGACCCAGTACTTC; CDR3: CAWTDGLWGTQYF
V: TRBV28; size: .; D: TRBD2; J: TRBJ2-7; DNA: TGTGCCAGCACCATCGGTACTAGCGGGAGAAGGCACGAGCAGTACTTC; CDR3: CASTIGTSGRRHEQYF
V: TRBV4-2; size: few; D: .; J: TRBJ2-6; DNA: TGTGCCAGCAGCCAGAACAGGGTGGGAGGGGCCAACGTCCTGACTTTC; CDR3: CASSQNRVGGANVLTF
V: TRBV5-1; size: .; D: .; J: TRBJ2-7; DNA: TGCGCCAGCAGCTTGCAAGCCAGTACCTACGAGCAGTACTTC; CDR3: CASSLQASTYEQYF